Listed below are T cell receptor beta chains from one sample, sequenced in a study of post-analysis software for immune sequencing data. TCRdb called the PCR reads again in MiXCR, with one record for every CDR3 protein. The sample yields under 650,000 distinct CDR3 sequences, 44% seen once. Sequences were obtained from blood. Source of these receptors: a girl aged 10 to 17 with multiple sclerosis. CDR3s include the opening cysteine and the closing phenylalanine or tryptophan. The order of the fields is V gene, D gene, J gene, clone size, CDR3 DNA, CDR3 protein. D genes are given only for firm matches. Size values are once, few and many counts, or a class for expanded clones, and some rows have none.

TRBV4-2,NA,TRBJ1-2,NA,TGTGCCAGCAGCCAAGCCCCGGCCCTCCCGAGTGGCTACACCTTC,CASSQAPALPSGYTF
TRBV10-3,TRBD1,TRBJ1-1,NA,TGTGCCATCAAGACTCAGGGGGACACTGAAGCTTTCTTT,CAIKTQGDTEAFF
TRBV5-4,TRBD2,TRBJ2-1,few,TGTGCCAGCAGCTTGGAGGGCGGGGGGGCCAATGAGCAGTTCTTC,CASSLEGGGANEQFF
TRBV24-1,NA,TRBJ2-3,few,TGTGCCACCAGTGAGGCTACAAACACAGATACGCAGTATTTT,CATSEATNTDTQYF
TRBV7-9,TRBD2,TRBJ2-1,NA,TGTGCCAGCAGCCCCAGGACTAGCGGGGGGTCGGAGCAGTTCTTC,CASSPRTSGGSEQFF
TRBV2,NA,TRBJ2-5,NA,TGTGCCAGCAGGCCGGGACACTTCTATACCCAGTACTTC,CASRPGHFYTQYF
TRBV6-2/TRBV6-3,NA,TRBJ2-5,few,TGTGCCAGCAGACCCCGGCCTAGGGTGCAAGAGACCCAGTACTTC,CASRPRPRVQETQYF
TRBV29-1,TRBD2,TRBJ2-7,few,TGCAGCGTTGTTTTCCGGGGGGAGTACGAGCAGTACTTC,CSVVFRGEYEQYF
TRBV4-1,NA,TRBJ1-1,few,TGCGCCAGCAGCCAAGACAGGGGCACTGAAGCTTTCTTT,CASSQDRGTEAFF
TRBV12-3/TRBV12-4,TRBD2,TRBJ2-5,NA,TGTGCCAGCAGTTCCCAAAGCCGACTAGCGGGAGGAGAGACCCAGTACTTC,CASSSQSRLAGGETQYF
TRBV3-1,NA,TRBJ2-5,few,TGTGCCAGCAGCCAACGAAGGGGGGGCGTCCAAGAGACCCAGTACTTC,CASSQRRGGVQETQYF
TRBV10-3,NA,TRBJ1-5,NA,TGTGCCCCCAAGATTCTGGTCTCGAGGAATCAGCCCCAGCATTTT,CAPKILVSRNQPQHF
TRBV6-5,NA,TRBJ1-2,NA,TGTGCCAGCAGTTCCCTCGGACGGGGAGTTAACTATGGCTACACCTTC,CASSSLGRGVNYGYTF
TRBV7-2,TRBD1,TRBJ2-7,NA,TGTGCCAGCAGCTTTCGAGACAGGGGGGGGTACGAGCAGTACTTC,CASSFRDRGGYEQYF
TRBV2,TRBD1,TRBJ2-3,NA,TGTGCCAGCAGTACGGACAGGGCAAGCACAGATACGCAGTATTTT,CASSTDRASTDTQYF
TRBV12-3/TRBV12-4,NA,TRBJ2-3,NA,TGTGCCAGCACCATTCCTAGTGGGGATACGCAGTATTTT,CASTIPSGDTQYF
TRBV20-1,NA,TRBJ1-2,NA,TGCAGTGCTAGAGCCGGTATGGGGACTGCTCGCTACACCTTC,CSARAGMGTARYTF
TRBV3-1,NA,TRBJ1-2,once,TGTGCCAGCAGCCAAAGCTCGTGGGGAGATGGCTACACCTTC,CASSQSSWGDGYTF
TRBV12-3/TRBV12-4,NA,TRBJ2-5,few,TGTGCCAGCAGTTTTGAGCGGCCTAGTGGGACCCAGTACTTC,CASSFERPSGTQYF
TRBV11-2,NA,TRBJ1-1,once,TGTGCCAGCAGCTTACCAGGAATGAACACTGAAGCTTTCTTT,CASSLPGMNTEAFF
TRBV12-3/TRBV12-4,NA,TRBJ1-1,NA,TGTGCCAGCAGGTCCGTACCGAACCGGCAAGCTTTCTTT,CASRSVPNRQAFF
TRBV7-9,NA,TRBJ2-7,NA,TGTGCCAGCAGCCCCTTTTCGGGGGGCCTATCCTATGAGCAGTACTTC,CASSPFSGGLSYEQYF
TRBV7-9,NA,TRBJ2-6,NA,TGTGCCAGCAGCCAATTGGGGGGGGCCAACGTCCTGACTTTC,CASSQLGGANVLTF
TRBV12-3/TRBV12-4,TRBD2,TRBJ2-5,few,TGTGCCAGCAGTTTAACGGGACTAGTAAGCGAGACCCAGTACTTC,CASSLTGLVSETQYF
TRBV10-3,TRBD1,TRBJ2-7,NA,TGTGCCACCGCCGGACAGGACTCCTACGAGCAGTACTTC,CATAGQDSYEQYF
TRBV11-2,TRBD1,TRBJ2-7,NA,TGTGCCAGCAGCTTTAAGACAGGGGTCTCCTACGAGCAGTACTTC,CASSFKTGVSYEQYF
TRBV20-1,TRBD1,TRBJ2-1,NA,TGCAGTGCTAGACACGGGACAGGCTTTATGGCTAATGAGCAGTTCTTC,CSARHGTGFMANEQFF
TRBV7-9,NA,TRBJ1-2,NA,TGTGCCAGCAGCCCACGCCCATCGACGGGGGCGCGTAATGGCTACACCTTC,CASSPRPSTGARNGYTF
TRBV7-8,TRBD1,TRBJ2-7,NA,TGTGCCAGCAGCCCTTTGGGACAGGGGGCCTTGGGGTACGAGCAGTACTTC,CASSPLGQGALGYEQYF
TRBV4-1,TRBD2,TRBJ2-6,NA,TGCGCCAGCAGCCCGCCTCGGGGGGACTCTGGGGCCAACGTCCTGACTTTC,CASSPPRGDSGANVLTF
TRBV6-5,NA,TRBJ1-1,NA,TGTGCCAGCAGATTACAGGGAGCCACTGAAGCTTTCTTT,CASRLQGATEAFF
TRBV21-1,NA,TRBJ1-5,NA,TGTGCCAGCAGGCGAAATTATAGCAATCAGCCCCAGCATTTT,CASRRNYSNQPQHF
TRBV10-3,NA,TRBJ1-2,once,TGTGCCATCAGTCCATCAGAGGCTGGCTATGGCTACACCTTC,CAISPSEAGYGYTF
TRBV20-1,TRBD2,TRBJ2-1,few,TGCAGTGCTAGGCGGGGGGGCCGCGACAATGAGCAGTTCTTC,CSARRGGRDNEQFF
TRBV7-2,TRBD1,TRBJ2-2,NA,TGTGCCAGCAGCTTAGTGGGACAGGGAGCGAACACCGGGGAGCTGTTTTTT,CASSLVGQGANTGELFF
TRBV29-1,TRBD1,TRBJ2-7,NA,TGCAGCGTTCTGGGGACAGGGTCCGAGCAGTACTTC,CSVLGTGSEQYF
TRBV30,NA,TRBJ2-7,few,TGTGCCTGGAGTCTCGGCCCAGGGGAGCAGTACTTC,CAWSLGPGEQYF
TRBV5-1,NA,TRBJ2-5,once,TGCGCCAGCAGCTCAGGACACCGCCAAGAGACCCAGTACTTC,CASSSGHRQETQYF
TRBV20-1,NA,TRBJ2-3,NA,TGCAGTGCTAGTAAACAGGGTTACATCACAGATACGCAGTATTTT,CSASKQGYITDTQYF
TRBV20-1,NA,TRBJ2-1,NA,TGCAGTGCTAGTAGGGACGGGGTCGAGGAGTTCTTC,CSASRDGVEEFF
TRBV20-1,NA,TRBJ2-7,few,TGCAGTGCGAGGCGGGATTACGAGCAGTACTTC,CSARRDYEQYF
TRBV7-9,NA,TRBJ2-1,NA,TGTGCCAGCAGTGGGACTCCGGAGGGCTCCTACAATGAGCAGTTCTTC,CASSGTPEGSYNEQFF
TRBV20-1,NA,TRBJ2-6,few,TGCAGTGCTAGAGGCCAGGGAGGTGGTGGGGCCAACGTCCTGACTTTC,CSARGQGGGGANVLTF
TRBV18,TRBD1,TRBJ2-1,once,TGTGCCAGCTCACCGGGACAGGGATTTCGTGAGCAGTTCTTC,CASSPGQGFREQFF
TRBV7-3,TRBD1,TRBJ1-1,NA,TGTGCCAGCAGCGCATCAGGGGGCCGAGAAGCTTTCTTT,CASSASGGREAFF
TRBV13,TRBD1,TRBJ2-1,NA,TGTGCCAGCAGCCCCCCCGGGACAGGGTTCTACAATGAGCAGTTCTTC,CASSPPGTGFYNEQFF
TRBV29-1,TRBD1,TRBJ2-7,once,TGCAGCGTTGAAAGACAGGGGGCTTGGGGCGAGCAGTACTTC,CSVERQGAWGEQYF
TRBV20-1,TRBD1,TRBJ1-1,NA,TGCAGTGCTAGAGGGGGGGACAGCCTCATGAACACTGAAGCTTTCTTT,CSARGGDSLMNTEAFF
TRBV20-1,NA,TRBJ1-6,NA,TGCAGTGCTAGGGAGGGAACAGTTAATTCACCCCTCCACTTT,CSAREGTVNSPLHF
TRBV12-3/TRBV12-4,TRBD1,TRBJ1-4,NA,TGTGCCAGCAGTTTCCGTCGGGACAGGGGGCGAGAAGAAAAACTGTTTTTT,CASSFRRDRGREEKLFF
TRBV5-1,NA,TRBJ2-1,NA,TGCGCCAGCCGGCCCATGAGCTCCTACAATGAGCAGTTCTTC,CASRPMSSYNEQFF
TRBV7-8,NA,TRBJ1-2,NA,TGTGCCAGCAGCTTAGTGTCCCAGGGAGGCTATGGCTACACCTTC,CASSLVSQGGYGYTF
TRBV6-5,NA,TRBJ2-7,few,TGTGCCAGCAGTTACCAGCCGAACTACGAGCAGTACTTC,CASSYQPNYEQYF
TRBV5-5,NA,TRBJ2-7,NA,TGTGCCTGGCCCTACGAGCAGTACTTC,CAWPYEQYF
TRBV5-1,TRBD2,TRBJ2-4,few,TGCGCCAGCAGCTGGACTAGCGGGAGGGAGGGGCAGTACTTC,CASSWTSGREGQYF
TRBV12-3/TRBV12-4,TRBD1,TRBJ1-5,NA,TGTGCCAGCAGGGAACAGGGGGTTGGAAGTCAGCCCCAGCATTTT,CASREQGVGSQPQHF
TRBV24-1,NA,TRBJ2-1,NA,TGTGCCACCAGTGTTAGGAATGAGCAGTTCTTC,CATSVRNEQFF
TRBV4-1,NA,TRBJ2-7,NA,TGCGCCAGCAGCCATGCCGCCTACAATGAGCAGTACTTC,CASSHAAYNEQYF
TRBV4-1,NA,TRBJ1-1,NA,TGCGCCAGCAGCCAAGATCCGTCGACTGAAGCTTTCTTT,CASSQDPSTEAFF
TRBV29-1,NA,TRBJ2-5,NA,TGCAGCGTTGAAATGCCGAAAGGAGGCGAGACCCAGTACTTC,CSVEMPKGGETQYF